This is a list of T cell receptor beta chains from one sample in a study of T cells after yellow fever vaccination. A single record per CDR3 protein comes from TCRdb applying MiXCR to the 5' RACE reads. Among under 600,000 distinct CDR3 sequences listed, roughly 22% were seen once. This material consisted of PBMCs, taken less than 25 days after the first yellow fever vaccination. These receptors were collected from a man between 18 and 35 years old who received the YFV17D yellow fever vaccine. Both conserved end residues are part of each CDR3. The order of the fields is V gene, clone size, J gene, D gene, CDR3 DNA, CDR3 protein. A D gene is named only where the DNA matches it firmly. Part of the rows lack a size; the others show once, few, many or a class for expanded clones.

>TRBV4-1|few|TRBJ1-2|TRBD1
TGCGCCAGCAGCTCCCCGGGACAGAACTATGGCTACACCTTC
CASSSPGQNYGYTF
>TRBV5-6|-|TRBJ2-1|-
TGTGCCAGCGCCTTGGGGACACACAATGAGCAGTTCTTC
CASALGTHNEQFF
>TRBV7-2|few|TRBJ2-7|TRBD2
TGTGCCAGCAGCTTCCCGGGACTAGCTTACGAGCAGTACTTC
CASSFPGLAYEQYF
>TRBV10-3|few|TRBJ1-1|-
TGTGCCATCAGTGAAGGCGGTTCGAACACTGAAGCTTTCTTT
CAISEGGSNTEAFF
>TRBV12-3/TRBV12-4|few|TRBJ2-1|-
TGTGCCAGCAAGGAGGGGGGAGGGTCCTACAATGAGCAGTTCTTC
CASKEGGGSYNEQFF
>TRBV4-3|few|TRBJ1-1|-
TGCGCCAGCAGCGAAATCGGGGGGCTTTTCACTGAAGCTTTCTTT
CASSEIGGLFTEAFF
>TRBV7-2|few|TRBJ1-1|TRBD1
TGTGCCAGCAGCTTCGCTGGGACAGGGGTGAACACTGAAGCTTTCTTT
CASSFAGTGVNTEAFF
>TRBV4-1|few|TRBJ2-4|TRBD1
TGCGCCAGCAGCCAATACTCGTGGACAGGGCACATTCAGTACTTC
CASSQYSWTGHIQYF
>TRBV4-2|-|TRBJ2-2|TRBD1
TGTGCCAGCAGCCAGGACAGGGAGAGAGGGGAGCTGTTTTTT
CASSQDRERGELFF
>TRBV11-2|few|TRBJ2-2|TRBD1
TGTGCCAGCAGCTTCAACAGGGGGCGAAGCGGGGAGCTGTTTTTT
CASSFNRGRSGELFF
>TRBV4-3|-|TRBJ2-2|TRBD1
TGCGCCAGCAGCCAAGAGCTGACAGGGGGCTGGGGCGGGGAGCTGTTTTTT
CASSQELTGGWGGELFF
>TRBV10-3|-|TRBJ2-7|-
TGTGCCATCAGTCGTGCACAGGGAGATGCCTACGAGCAGTACTTC
CAISRAQGDAYEQYF
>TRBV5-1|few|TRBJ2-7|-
TGCGCCAGCAGAGAAGGGAGCTCCTACGAGCAGTACTTC
CASREGSSYEQYF
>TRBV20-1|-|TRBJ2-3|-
TGCAGTGCTAGAGATCAGCGGAGGGGGCCTGATACGCAGTATTTT
CSARDQRRGPDTQYF
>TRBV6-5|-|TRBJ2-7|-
TGTGCCAGCAGTTACTCCCCCGGGCAGGGCGGCGAGCAGTACTTC
CASSYSPGQGGEQYF
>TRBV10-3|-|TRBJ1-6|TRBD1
TGTGCCATCAGTGACCAGAATCAGGGGGAGCGACGATCACCCCTCCACTTT
CAISDQNQGERRSPLHF
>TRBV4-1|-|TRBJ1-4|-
TGCGCCAGCAGCCCAGGGACAACTAATGAAAAACTGTTTTTT
CASSPGTTNEKLFF
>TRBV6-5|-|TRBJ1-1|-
TGTGCCAGCAGTTACTCGAGGGGCGATGAAGCTTTCTTT
CASSYSRGDEAFF
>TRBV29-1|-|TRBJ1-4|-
TGCAGCGTTGAAGACAGGACTAATGAAAAACTGTTTTTT
CSVEDRTNEKLFF
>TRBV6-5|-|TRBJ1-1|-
TGTGCCAGCAGTTACTCGATCCTAGGCACTGAAGCTTTCTTT
CASSYSILGTEAFF
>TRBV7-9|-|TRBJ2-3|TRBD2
TGTGCCAGCAGCTCCCGGGGGGGCCAAGATACGCAGTATTTT
CASSSRGGQDTQYF
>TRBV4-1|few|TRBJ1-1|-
TGCGCCAGCAGCCGAGAAACAGGGAGGAAACTGGCTTTCTTT
CASSRETGRKLAFF
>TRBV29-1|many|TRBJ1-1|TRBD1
TGCAGCGTTGCGCGCGACAGGGGCACTGAAGCTTTCTTT
CSVARDRGTEAFF
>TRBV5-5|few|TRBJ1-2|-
TGTGCCAGCAGCAAACAGGGTCCCTATGGCTACACCTTC
CASSKQGPYGYTF
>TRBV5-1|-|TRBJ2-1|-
TGCGCCAGCAGCTTGATGGGCTACAATGAGCAGTTCTTC
CASSLMGYNEQFF
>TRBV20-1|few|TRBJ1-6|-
TGCAGTGCTAGTCCAGACTATAATTCACCCCTCCACTTT
CSASPDYNSPLHF
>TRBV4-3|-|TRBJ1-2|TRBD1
TGCGCCAGCAGCCAGGAACAGGGGGTCGACTATGGCTACACCTTC
CASSQEQGVDYGYTF
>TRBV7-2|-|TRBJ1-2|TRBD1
TGTGCCAGCAGCTTAGGACAGGGGTTGGGAGGCTACACCTTC
CASSLGQGLGGYTF
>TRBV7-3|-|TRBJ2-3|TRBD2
TGTACCATCAGTCCCCCACTTCGACTAGCGGGGGCCCTAGGGACGCAGTATTTT
CTISPPLRLAGALGTQYF
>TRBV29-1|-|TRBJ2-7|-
TGCAGCGTTGTTACGTCCGGACCCAAGCAAACCTACGAGCAGTACTTC
CSVVTSGPKQTYEQYF
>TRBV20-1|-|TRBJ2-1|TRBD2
TGCAGTGCCATCCCGGGACTAGCGGGGAATGAGCAGTTCTTC
CSAIPGLAGNEQFF
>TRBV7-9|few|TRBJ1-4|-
TGTGCCAGCAGCTTAGGGGCAGGGTATGAAAAACTGTTTTTT
CASSLGAGYEKLFF
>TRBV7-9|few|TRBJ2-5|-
TGTGCCAGCAGCTTAGTGGCAGCTTTCCAAGAGACCCAGTACTTC
CASSLVAAFQETQYF
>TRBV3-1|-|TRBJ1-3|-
TGTGCCTGCAGCCAAGTTGGGGCAGCCTCTGGAAACACCATATATTTT
CACSQVGAASGNTIYF
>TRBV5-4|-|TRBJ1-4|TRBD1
TGTGCCAGCAGTCAAAGATCGGGACAGGGCCATGAAAAACTGTTTTTT
CASSQRSGQGHEKLFF
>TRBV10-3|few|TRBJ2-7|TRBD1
TGTGCCATCAGTGATCCGGGACAGGGCGGGGACGAGCAGTACTTC
CAISDPGQGGDEQYF
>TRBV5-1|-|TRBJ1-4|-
TGCGCCAGCAGCTTACAGGGATCGGATGAAAAACTGTTTTTT
CASSLQGSDEKLFF
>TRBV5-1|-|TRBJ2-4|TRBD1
TGCGCCAGCAGCACCGGGACAGGTGATGACATTCAGTACTTC
CASSTGTGDDIQYF